Given below is one T cell receptor beta chain in context. Antigen unknown. This sample stems from a study of response to subunit inactivated influenza vaccine. TCRdb ran MiXCR on the RT-PCR reads and lists one entry per CDR3 protein. The sample records about 780,000 distinct CDR3 sequences, around a sixth being singletons. The study, taken as a whole, reports: Authors suggested few new T cells are recruited by each seasonal influenza vaccination.

V lost 1 base, J lost 8 bases, and 5 bases lay in between. The CDR3 loop spans 11 amino acids. In germline, CDR1 is LGHDT, CDR2 YNNKEL (reference sequence). This specimen consisted of PBMCs from blood, obtained less than 6 days after vaccination. The chain uses TRBV3-1 and TRBJ1-2; D is unclear. The TCR originated in a man aged 50-59 years who received an inactivated influenza vaccine. CDR3 residues: CASSQGSGYTF. CDR3 DNA sequence: TGTGCCAGCAGCCAAGGGAGCGGCTACACCTTC.